This T cell receptor beta chain was identified in a study of long-term antiretroviral therapy in people with HIV. Overall study results and limits: Repertoires with HIV possessed tighter CDR3 length spans than those of controls. Repertoire dominance by clones expanded before ART was seen at all time points.

They ran version v3.0 of the immunoSEQ assay at survey level. This table comes from immunoSEQ multiplex PCR, and its TCRdb copy is limited to in-frame clones, with some not included. This repertoire shows roughly 21,000 clones, 70% to 85% found once; its top ten account for roughly a tenth. The United States was where all participants with HIV were treated. In the case of this clone: What it recognizes is unknown. A read error may account for a junction end that differs from germline.

The germline V gene encodes CDR1 SGHKS and CDR2 YYEKEE (reference sequence). There are 13 residues in the CDR3. Sequencing was performed on unsorted PBMCs, taken 4.1 years after starting antiretroviral therapy. This rearrangement joins TRBV5-5 to TRBJ1-1; D perhaps matches TRBD1 (5 bases). The receptor was derived from a middle-aged woman with HIV. The CDR3 region has the DNA TGTGCCAGCAGCTCCGGACAAGACCCTGGGGGAGACTTT. This codes for CASSSGQDPGGDF.